The 10 T cell receptor beta chains presented below share a single source sample, sequenced in a study of T cell responses to AZD1222 COVID-19 vaccine. Profiling relied on immunoSEQ multiplex PCR, and the TCRdb table lists in-frame clones only, not all of them. This repertoire shows 120,000 to 150,000 clones, 90% to 95% found once; its top ten account for about 1.9%. This specimen consisted of peripheral blood, obtained on day 0 of AZD1222 vaccination. Receptors were obtained from an adult in good health.

The chain joins TRBV9 to TRBJ2-2; tentatively, D is TRBD1 or TRBD2 (6 bases each). V was shortened by 4 bases and J by 0 bases, with 10 bases between the two germline ends. CDR1 SGDLS and CDR2 YYNGEE come from the germline V gene. The CDR3 consists of 15 residues. The CDR3 spells CASSSRGANTGELFF. In DNA form, the CDR3 reads TGTGCCAGCAGCTCGAGGGGGGCGAACACCGGGGAGCTGTTTTTT.

The chain carries TRBV24-1 and TRBJ2-1; D is undetermined. CDR1 is KGHDR and CDR2 is SFDVKD in the germline V gene. This CDR3 has 13 amino acids. The V and J ends lost 4 bases and 5 bases respectively, with 8 bases between them. This chain's CDR3 is CATSDRPNNEQFF. The CDR3 DNA is TGTGCCACCAGTGACCGACCAAACAATGAGCAGTTCTTC.

The chain is built from TRBV5-1 and TRBJ1-1; 9 positions match TRBD1. The CDR3 covers 15 residues. J gave up 4 bases and V 3 bases, and 7 bases lay outside the gene matches. Germline CDR1 reads SGHRS; CDR2 reads YFSETQ. The chain's CDR3 is CASSSEQGAGTEAFF. In DNA, the CDR3 is TGCGCCAGCAGCTCGGAACAGGGGGCGGGCACTGAAGCTTTCTTT.

The chain is built from TRBV27 and TRBJ2-7, with 11 bases that match TRBD1. The CDR3 runs to 15 residues. The ends lost 2 bases at V and 4 bases at J; junction bases unmatched: 4. Germline V gene sequence: CDR1 MNHEY, CDR2 SMNVEV (reference sequence). CDR3 bases: TGTGCCAGCAGTTTAAGGACAGGGGGCAAGTACGAGCAGTACTTC. It translates to CASSLRTGGKYEQYF.

The rearrangement uses TRBV5-1 and TRBJ2-1; the match to TRBD2 covers 13 bases. CDR1 SGHRS and CDR2 YFSETQ come from the germline V gene. This CDR3 region has 17 residues. J lost 6 bases, V lost 0 bases, and 6 bases had no gene match. This chain's CDR3 is CASSLAYGTSGTNEQFF. In DNA, the CDR3 is TGCGCCAGCAGCTTGGCTTACGGGACTAGCGGGACCAATGAGCAGTTCTTC.

V and J are TRBV4-2 and TRBJ1-2; D unresolved. The CDR3 is made up of 14 amino acids. V was trimmed by 2 bases and J by 7 bases, leaving 14 bases between them. Germline-derived CDR1 and CDR2 are LGHNA and YNFKEQ. CDR3 DNA: TGTGCCAGCAGCCAATTACAATGGAGTCGTGGCTACACCTTC. Its translation is CASSQLQWSRGYTF.

The chain combines TRBV6-5 with TRBJ1-3; D possibly corresponds to TRBD1 (5 bases). Germline CDR1 is MNHEY and CDR2 is SVGAGI. This CDR3 has 16 amino acids. V was trimmed by 2 bases and J by 0 bases, leaving 11 bases between them. The CDR3: CASSYRDPTSGNTIYF. The CDR3 DNA sequence: TGTGCCAGCAGTTACCGGGACCCCACCTCTGGAAACACCATATATTTT.

The chain links TRBV3-1 (or the pseudogene TRBV3-2) to TRBJ2-3; TRBD2 aligns across 12 bases. Per germline, CDR1 LGHDT and CDR2 YNNKEL (reference sequence). CDR3 size: 16 residues. Trimming cost V 8 bases and J 0 bases; bases outside gene matches: 6. CDR3 protein: CASAGTSGSSTDTQYF. In nucleotides, the CDR3 is TGTGCCAGCGCAGGGACTAGCGGGTCTAGCACAGATACGCAGTATTTT.

The chain carries TRBV7-3 and TRBJ2-1, with D tentatively TRBD2 (6 bases). V lost 1 base and J lost 7, with 14 bases in between. The CDR3 has 15 residues. Germline V lookup: CDR1 SGHTA, CDR2 FQGTGA. CDR3 residues: CASSLSGGKGNEQFF. CDR3 DNA sequence: TGTGCCAGCAGCTTAAGCGGCGGGAAAGGGAATGAGCAGTTCTTC.

This chain joins TRBV10-3 and TRBJ2-7; D call uncertain. Germline V CDR1 and CDR2: ENHRY, SYGVKD. The length of the CDR3 is 15 residues. Trimming stripped 0 bases from V and 2 bases from J, with 11 bases between. CDR3 coding DNA: TGTGCCATCAGTGAGTCGCAGGTGACCCCCTACGAGCAGTACTTC. Translating gives CAISESQVTPYEQYF.